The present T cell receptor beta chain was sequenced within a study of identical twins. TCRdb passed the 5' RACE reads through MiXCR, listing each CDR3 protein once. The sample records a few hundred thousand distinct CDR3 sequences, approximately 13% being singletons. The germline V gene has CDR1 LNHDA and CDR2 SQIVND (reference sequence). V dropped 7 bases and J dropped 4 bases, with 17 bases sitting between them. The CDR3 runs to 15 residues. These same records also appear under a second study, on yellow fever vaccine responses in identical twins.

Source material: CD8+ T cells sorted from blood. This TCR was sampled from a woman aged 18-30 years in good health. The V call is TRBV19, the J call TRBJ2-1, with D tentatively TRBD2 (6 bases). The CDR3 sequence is CASTPGEQTYNEQFF. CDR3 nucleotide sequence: TGTGCCAGTACGCCGGGGGAGCAGACTTACAATGAGCAGTTCTTC.